The 30 T cell receptor beta chains given below trace back to one sample, sequenced in a study of blood T cells in healthy people across ages. Primers used in a second PCR of roughly 6 to 12 cycles were a sample-barcoded 5' primer and a J-beta primer mix. TCRdb re-derived calls from the 5' RACE reads in MiXCR, one entry per CDR3 protein. The sample has 550,000 to 750,000 distinct CDR3 sequences, under 25% seen once. Sequenced sample: blood. Source of these receptors: a man aged 70 or older in good health.

The CDR3 DNA is TGCAGCGTTGAGCTCACGGGCTCGGTGATTGATACGCAGTATTTT. Translation: CSVELTGSVIDTQYF. The V gene is TRBV29-1, the J gene TRBJ2-3; unclear D gene. Trimming pared 3 bases from V and 6 bases from J, leaving 19 bases between. Per the germline V gene, CDR1 is SQVTM and CDR2 is ANQGSEA. This CDR3 has 15 residues.

The chain couples TRBV5-1 to TRBJ1-5; D may be TRBD1 (5 bases). The CDR3 is 16 residues long. Germline loops: CDR1 SGHRS, CDR2 YFSETQ. V lost 3 bases and J lost 2, with 15 bases in between. For the CDR3, the DNA is TGCGCCAGCAGCTCCACCGGGCAGGGACGCAATCAGCCCCAGCATTTT. Residues: CASSSTGQGRNQPQHF.

This clonotype was detected a few times. The junction does not match germline at one end; this may be a read error. This chain links TRBV20-1 with TRBJ2-2, with 8 nucleotides matching TRBD2. Per the germline V gene, CDR1 is DFQATT and CDR2 is SNEGSKA (reference sequence). This CDR3 contains 15 residues. DNA for the CDR3: TGCAGTACTAGCGGTGGGGGTCCGAACACCGGGGAGCTGTTTTTT. This sequence encodes CSTSGGGPNTGELFF.

The V and J genes are TRBV4-1 and TRBJ2-1, with 12 positions matching TRBD2. The CDR3 has 16 residues. V lost 6 bases and J lost 6; bases outside the gene matches: 9. Germline-derived CDR1 and CDR2 are MGHRA and YSYEKL. This chain's CDR3 is CASSRTGTSGSNEQFF. The DNA for the CDR3 is TGCGCCAGCAGTCGAACCGGGACTAGCGGGTCCAATGAGCAGTTCTTC.

This clonotype turned up a few times. The chain couples TRBV29-1 to TRBJ2-1; no firm D call. The CDR3 consists of 13 residues. The V and J ends lost 4 bases and 5 bases respectively, with 12 bases between them. Germline V gene lookup returns CDR1 SQVTM and CDR2 ANQGSEA. CDR3 bases: TGCAGCGTTGTAGGTAGAGTCCACAATGAGCAGTTCTTC. It specifies CSVVGRVHNEQFF.

V gene TRBV3-1 combines with J gene TRBJ1-1, with D uncertain. Trimming removed 1 base from V and 1 base from J, with 7 bases in between. CDR1 and CDR2 from the germline V gene are LGHDT and YNNKEL (reference sequence). CDR3 length equals 14 residues. The CDR3 sequence is CASSQVAANTEAFF. The CDR3 DNA reads TGTGCCAGCAGCCAAGTGGCAGCGAACACTGAAGCTTTCTTT.

The chain links TRBV27 to TRBJ1-5; tentatively, D is TRBD1 (6 bases). This CDR3 is built from 14 residues. Germline V lookup: CDR1 MNHEY, CDR2 SMNVEV (reference sequence). The V and J ends lost 4 bases and 4 bases respectively, with 11 bases between them. The CDR3 DNA reads TGTGCCAGCAGTTACCGGACAGTTAATCAGCCCCAGCATTTT. Encoded protein: CASSYRTVNQPQHF.

The chain is built from TRBV18 and TRBJ2-7; D is ambiguous. With the DNA end fitting TRBJ2-1 better, the J assignment may be wrong. Germline CDR1 and CDR2: KGHSH and LQKENI. The CDR3 is 15 amino acids. For the CDR3, the DNA is TGTGCCAGCTCACCGATGGATATCGACTACAATGAGCAGTTCTTC. Its translation is CASSPMDIDYNEQFF.

In its sample, this clonotype was seen a few times. V is TRBV19 and J is TRBJ2-5; D is perhaps TRBD2 (5 bases). Matching the DNA end better, TRBJ2-1 makes the J call doubtful. There are 14 residues in the CDR3. Germline V lookup: CDR1 LNHDA, CDR2 SQIVND (reference sequence). As DNA, the CDR3 is TGTGCCAGTAGTCGGTCTAGCACCGACAATGAGCAGTTCTTC. Protein sequence: CASSRSSTDNEQFF.

The chain recombines TRBV14 with TRBJ2-7; a possible D gene is TRBD2 (5 bases). CDR3 length: 13 residues. Per the germline V gene, CDR1 is SGHDN and CDR2 is FVKESK. The V end was cut by 0 bases, the J end by 6 bases, with 9 bases between. For the CDR3, the DNA is TGTGCCAGCAGCCAAGATCGGGGTATCGAGCAGTACTTC. It is translated as CASSQDRGIEQYF.

The chain joins TRBV2 to TRBJ2-5; TRBD2 aligns across 8 bases. V dropped 2 bases and J dropped 0; count of bases not matched to a gene: 2. The CDR3 covers 15 residues. Germline CDR1 SNHLY, CDR2 FYNNEI. CDR3 in amino acids: CASSETSGYQETQYF. The CDR3 DNA follows: TGTGCCAGCAGTGAAACTAGCGGATACCAAGAGACCCAGTACTTC.

This clonotype appeared a few times. This chain connects TRBV2 to TRBJ1-1, with a possible D match to TRBD1 (5 bases). CDR3 length: 14 amino acids. Trimming shortened V by 7 bases and J by 1 base, and 13 bases separated the two germline ends. CDR1 and CDR2 (germline): SNHLY, FYNNEI. CDR3 DNA: TGTGCCAGCATCCAGGGACTGACGAACACTGAAGCTTTCTTT. Amino acids: CASIQGLTNTEAFF.

This rearrangement joins TRBV20-1 to TRBJ2-2; TRBD2 matches 12 bases. Germline CDR1 reads DFQATT; CDR2 reads SNEGSKA (reference sequence). The CDR3 has 16 amino acids. The V and J ends lost 5 bases and 2 bases, in that order; junction bases with no gene match: 6. Here the CDR3 DNA reads TGCAGTGCTCGGACTAGCGGGAAGGTAAACACCGGGGAGCTGTTTTTT. Protein sequence: CSARTSGKVNTGELFF.

This clonotype turned up a few times. The J gene is TRBJ2-5, the V gene TRBV27; 8 positions match TRBD1. The J call is uncertain, as TRBJ2-7 better fits the DNA end. The germline V gene encodes CDR1 MNHEY and CDR2 SMNVEV (reference sequence). This CDR3 is 14 amino acids long. CDR3: CASSFGTGLIEQYF. CDR3 in DNA: TGTGCCAGCAGTTTCGGGACAGGCTTGATCGAGCAGTACTTC.

DNA for the CDR3: TGTGCCAGCAGTGAGGGACAGGGAAACGAGCAGTACTTC. Translated: CASSEGQGNEQYF. The V gene is TRBV6-5, the J gene TRBJ2-7; 9 bases line up with TRBD1. Losses at the gene ends were 5 bases for V and 5 bases for J; bases not matched to a gene: 4. CDR1 and CDR2 from the germline V gene are MNHEY and SVGAGI. The CDR3 spans 13 residues.

The chain is built from TRBV20-1 and TRBJ2-7; a weak D match, TRBD1 (6 bases). The CDR3 is 17 amino acids. Germline loops: CDR1 DFQATT, CDR2 SNEGSKA (reference sequence). The V end was cut by 5 bases, the J end by 2 bases, with 25 bases between. CDR3 DNA sequence: TGCAGTGCTGGCAACCGGGTCAGTGTTGAGGGGGCCTACGAGCAGTACTTC. Its protein is CSAGNRVSVEGAYEQYF.

This clonotype was observed a few times. V usage is TRBV18 and J usage is TRBJ2-7; D might be TRBD1 (5 bases). This CDR3 comprises 16 residues. V was clipped by 4 bases and J by 4 bases, with 20 bases between them. Germline CDR1 reads KGHSH; CDR2 reads LQKENI. This chain's CDR3 is CASSQGFVGVDYEQYF. The CDR3 nucleotides are TGTGCCAGCTCACAGGGATTTGTAGGGGTCGATTACGAGCAGTACTTC.

The J gene is TRBJ2-2, the V gene TRBV18; D may be TRBD1 (6 bases). V was shortened by 2 bases and J by 0 bases, with 16 bases between the two germline ends. The CDR3 runs 18 residues. Germline CDR1 and CDR2: KGHSH and LQKENI. CDR3 protein: CASSPTRGGNANTGELFF. The CDR3 nucleotides are TGTGCCAGCTCACCAACACGAGGGGGAAACGCGAACACCGGGGAGCTGTTTTTT.

The chain joins TRBV10-3 to TRBJ2-1; 11 bases are a match to TRBD2. This CDR3 comprises 17 residues. Germline V gives CDR1 ENHRY, CDR2 SYGVKD. V was pared by 5 bases and J by 4 bases, with 10 bases of the junction left unmatched. In nucleotides, the CDR3 is TGTGCCATCAGTCAGCAGCTAGCGGGAGGTCCGTACAATGAGCAGTTCTTC. It codes for CAISQQLAGGPYNEQFF.

The genes are TRBV12-3 or TRBV12-4 and TRBJ2-7; the match to TRBD2 covers 13 bases. This CDR3 contains 13 residues. Unmatched junction bases numbered 3, after V lost 8 bases and J lost 5 bases. The CDR3 protein is CASGLAGDHEQYF. The CDR3 DNA sequence: TGTGCCAGCGGACTAGCGGGAGACCACGAGCAGTACTTC.

The chain employs TRBV20-1 and TRBJ2-7; 7 positions match TRBD2. The CDR3 runs to 17 residues. The V and J ends lost 1 base and 2 bases, in that order; junction bases with no gene match: 14. CDR1 DFQATT and CDR2 SNEGSKA come from the germline V gene (reference sequence). CDR3 amino acids: CSARALAAGPIAYEQYF. The CDR3 region has the DNA TGCAGTGCTAGAGCCCTAGCGGCCGGCCCGATTGCCTACGAGCAGTACTTC.

V and J are TRBV21-1 and TRBJ2-1; no DNA check was done on the table's D call, TRBD2. TRBV21-1 is labeled a pseudogene. This CDR3 has 16 amino acids. The DNA of the CDR3 is TGTGCCAGCAGCAAAGCGCCCGCGGGAGAGAGCAATGAGCAGTTCTTC. This sequence encodes CASSKAPAGESNEQFF.

This clonotype has more than one count but fewer than ten. This chain links TRBV14 with TRBJ2-7, with D maybe TRBD1 (7 bases). From germline, CDR1 is SGHDN and CDR2 FVKESK. V was trimmed by 5 bases and J by 4 bases, leaving 18 bases between them. The CDR3 consists of 15 residues. The DNA of the CDR3 is TGTGCCAGCAGCACTACAGGGGCGCGGGGTTACGAGCAGTACTTC. Translating it yields CASSTTGARGYEQYF.

The V and J genes are TRBV29-1 and TRBJ1-2; D not resolved. V shed 1 base and J shed 2 bases, with 8 bases lying between them. The CDR3 loop spans 13 amino acids. The germline CDR1 and CDR2 sequences are SQVTM and ANQGSEA. CDR3 region: CSVEGGANYGYTF. The CDR3 DNA is TGCAGCGTTGAAGGAGGTGCGAACTATGGCTACACCTTC. Looking up the rest from reference TRBV29-1 and TRBJ1-2 gives the full variable domain: SAVISQKPSRDICQRGTSLTIQCQVDSQVTMMFWYRQQPGQSLTLIATANQGSEATYESGFVIDKFPISRPNLTFSTLTVSNMSPEDSSIYLCSVEGGANYGYTFGSGTRLTVV.

The chain employs TRBV11-2 and TRBJ2-5; no firm D call. The end of the DNA aligns better with TRBJ2-1, so the J call may be wrong. The germline V gene has CDR1 SGHAT and CDR2 FQNNGV. The CDR3 length is 13 residues. The CDR3 sequence: CASTHPIYNEQFF. The DNA of the CDR3 is TGTGCCAGCACCCATCCCATCTACAATGAGCAGTTCTTC.

This clonotype has a handful of counts. One base away lies a much larger clone, so this may be a sequencing read error. The DNA is omitted, as the CDR3 cannot be located on it reliably, and the CDR3 follows TCRdb's listing. The chain joins TRBV27 to TRBJ2-1. Germline CDR1 reads MNHEY; CDR2 reads SMNVEV (reference sequence). The CDR3 sequence runs 15 residues, both termini included. Here the CDR3 reads CASSFGFGTAYEQCF.

This clonotype was seen ten or more times. The V call is TRBV13, the J call TRBJ2-6, with TRBD2 identical over 8 bases. Germline CDR1 is PRHDT and CDR2 is FYEKMQ (reference sequence). The ends lost 1 base at V and 2 bases at J; junction bases unmatched: 1. There are 16 residues in the CDR3. The DNA of the CDR3 is TGTGCCAGCAGCTTAGTCGGGGGGGCTGGGGCCAACGTCCTGACTTTC. Encoded protein: CASSLVGGAGANVLTF.

This clonotype was seen more than once but under ten times. The chain links TRBV28 to TRBJ2-5; D remains ambiguous. Gene TRBJ2-7 matches the end of the DNA better, so the J call may be wrong. CDR3 length: 14 residues. From germline, CDR1 is MDHEN and CDR2 SYDVKM. The CDR3 protein is CASSFGSEFYEQYF. The DNA of the CDR3 is TGTGCCAGCAGTTTCGGGTCAGAGTTCTACGAGCAGTACTTC.

This chain uses TRBV7-2 with TRBJ2-5; D not resolved. Germline V lookup: CDR1 SGHTA, CDR2 FQGNSA. The CDR3 contains 15 residues. V was shortened by 2 bases and J by 2 bases, with 12 bases between the two germline ends. CDR3 sequence: CASSLNPPPQETQYF. CDR3 bases: TGTGCCAGCAGCTTAAATCCCCCCCCACAAGAGACCCAGTACTTC.

This clonotype has a count of ten or more. The J gene is TRBJ2-4, the V gene TRBV6-1, with TRBD2 matching over 7 bases. The CDR3 totals 14 residues. The germline V gene encodes CDR1 MNHNS and CDR2 SASEGT. J gave up 8 bases and V 7 bases, and 11 bases lay outside the gene matches. DNA of the CDR3: TGTGCCAGCACCCAGCAAGCGGGAACAGACATTCAGTACTTC. Translated: CASTQQAGTDIQYF.